The present T cell receptor beta chain was sequenced within a study of cytomegalovirus exposure and HLA in healthy donors (dated by TCRdb to about 2017). The study in broad terms: In an earlier analysis of roughly 590 of the donors, approximately 300 Gb of sequence data and some 120 million unique TCR beta sequences from about 179 million T cells were reported. Genome-wide SNP genotypes for about 55% of the roughly 670 donors were used in a later genetic analysis, which treated that subset as a discovery cohort. Rather than drawing on any new phenotypic data, the later analysis identified candidate immune exposures from TCR beta sequences and the way those sequences occurred across donors. The study was designed to test whether signatures of past pathogen exposure could be identified by cataloging public T cell receptors. HLA typing covered class I and class II loci at four-digit resolution. Besides the first cohort of approximately 670 subjects, a separate validation cohort made up of around 120 different subjects was used. Donor age, sex, ethnicity and CMV serostatus were compiled alongside the repertoire data. The genetic ancestry cluster associated with self-reported Caucasian donors included about four fifths of the roughly 380 genotyped donors. Across approximately 400 genotyped donors of the cohort, an average of about 200,000 unique TCR beta nucleotide sequences per donor were sequenced, and approximately 17% of those sequences were non-productive. Several DR-DQ haplotypes were treated as single units for association and clustering because of strong linkage in the cohort. Every repertoire in the discovery cohort had been generated on one and the same sequencing platform. To predict cytomegalovirus infection status, the study brought together high-throughput TCR immunosequencing, statistical association of individual TCRs with disease status, and machine learning. The T cell repertoires of several hundred subjects were profiled by immunosequencing and related to cytomegalovirus serostatus. The number of donors typed differed by locus, with roughly 620-640 for A, B, C, DRB1 and DQB1, about 500 for DQA1, 600 to 610 for DPA1, and 450 to 480 for DPB1. In a later analysis, previously published TCR beta repertoires from 600 to 850 donors were re-analyzed and high-resolution HLA genotyping was added so that TCR occurrence patterns could be studied. An earlier analysis of roughly 580 of the donors used high-throughput TCR beta sequencing to judge whether each TCR beta V gene segment behaved as functional or pseudogenic. An early release covering more than 500 HLA-typed donors comprised about 300 gigabases of sequencing data and approximately 85 million unique TCR sequences.

General conclusions and limits of the study: In a later genetic analysis, a missense DCLRE1C variant was associated with V-gene and J-gene trimming of TCR beta chains, and the association was replicated in an independent cohort. Immune exposure information for the cohort was limited to CMV serostatus. A later analysis found that most CMV-associated TCR beta chains appeared HLA-restricted, with HLA associations seemingly driven largely by CMV exposure. A total of about 150 TCR beta chains were listed by the study as associated with cytomegalovirus. A few of the identified cytomegalovirus-associated TCR beta chains were confirmed in vitro to be specific for cytomegalovirus antigens. The 87-base-pair reads could not distinguish some IMGT-functional V segments, including TRBV6-2 and TRBV6-3, so those segments were excluded. The presence/absence analyses assumed that sequencing depth was roughly uniform across donors, and that assumption may not be true. A group of highly shared sequence variants was considered likely to be a technical artifact of the sequencing pipeline. When HLA alleles, especially DR and DQ, strongly co-occurred, TCR associations were difficult to assign to individual alleles. In a later genetic analysis, fewer N-insertions in productive TCRs were reported among donors in an Asian-associated ancestry cluster than the roughly 700-donor mean. Because HLA typing was unavailable for some donors at each locus, only the typed subset was used in association tests. Because counts were too low, about 17 rarely observed V segments, including chromosome 9 orphons, were excluded from the earlier analysis of roughly 580 of the donors. The cohort was sequenced for TCR beta chains only, and without alpha or paired-chain data the features that could be detected were limited. A further reported finding was that TCR beta sequences accurately predicted the HLA-A and HLA-B alleles for most subjects in the first cohort. A later analysis associated about 17,000 TCR beta sequences with specific HLA alleles at a false discovery rate of 0.05. Linkage disequilibrium might explain the correlated functional status among segregating V segments, but an unknown experimental factor could not be ruled out. In an earlier analysis of around 600 of the donors, most TCR beta V segments appeared in productive rearrangements about 87% or about 30% of the time, broadly matching IMGT annotations. Most TCR sequences were observed very rarely across donors, whereas some public TCRs were present in many individuals. According to a later analysis, TCR association rates differed among HLA loci, with DRB1 alleles showing the most associated TCRs and HLA-C alleles showing the fewest. The classifier was reported to diagnose cytomegalovirus status with high specificity and sensitivity in both the original cohort and the validation cohort. A later analysis found that HLA-associated TCR beta chains were more clonally expanded and had lower generation probabilities than equally common non-associated chains. It was suggested by the authors that the approach could potentially be generalized to other disease states and immunological phenotypes. According to a later analysis, parvovirus B19, influenza, CMV and Epstein-Barr virus appeared linked to several top co-occurrence clusters.

Library preparation was by the immunoSEQ multiplex PCR assay. The multiplex PCR relied on a mix of 60 forward primers for TCR Vbeta segments and 13 reverse primers for TCR Jbeta segments. The CDR3 region of rearranged TCR beta genes was amplified from genomic DNA by a multiplex PCR assay. On the Illumina HiSeq System, the amplified TCR beta libraries were sequenced as 87-base-pair reads. The authors' analysis ran thus. A later analysis tallied 75 million to 95 million unique TCR beta chains across the roughly 610 repertoires, and some 10 million of those chains were shared by two or more donors. Raw reads were error-corrected and collapsed into unique sequences with a nearest-neighbor algorithm that merged closely related sequences to remove PCR and sequencing errors. V, D and J gene segments were assigned by aligning CDR3 sequences to IMGT reference sequences. For a sequence to be retained, a match of at least six nucleotides was required to both a V gene segment and a J gene segment. Rearrangements were called productive when the CDR3 lacked stop codons and stayed in frame with V and J; all others were non-productive. CDR3 was defined by IMGT convention, running from the second conserved V-encoded cysteine to the conserved J-encoded phenylalanine. In an earlier analysis of 550 to 650 of the donors, sequences lacking an unambiguous match to a single V gene segment were excluded. In an earlier analysis of more than 500 of the donors, a V segment was called functional when productive rearrangements were above 56.7%, and segregating when the standard deviation between donors exceeded 5%. To diagnose cytomegalovirus status from the catalog of TCR beta chain sequences, a statistical classification framework was built. A later analysis assigned V and J genes by comparing TCR nucleotide sequences with IMGT/GENE-DB human TR gene sequences. A later analysis assigned CDR3 sequences and most-parsimonious VDJ recombination scenarios with the TCRdist pipeline. In a later analysis, each TCR beta chain was defined by its CDR3 amino acid sequence together with its V-gene family, and reads lacking a unique V-gene family were excluded. To address suspected cross-contamination and a sequencing artifact, a later analysis removed approximately 590 highly shared, low-generation-probability nucleotide sequences. For each public chain, a later analysis derived a clonal expansion index from normalized ranks of inferred template counts within each repertoire. In a later analysis, generation probabilities were computed with a VDJ recombination model fitted to out-of-frame rearrangements, and the resulting probabilities were checked against IGoR. In a later analysis, TCR-TCR, TCR-HLA and TCR-CMV co-occurrence was scored with hypergeometric tests, and a repertoire-size bias correction was applied to TCR pairs. To estimate false discovery rates, a later analysis permuted the HLA or CMV assignments 20 times. A later analysis grouped co-occurring TCRs with DBSCAN, adding TCRdist sequence similarity when clustering within HLA-allele-positive subsets. Repertoires with fewer than 30,000 or more than 120,000 public chains were left out of co-occurrence clustering, as were five repertoires with anomalous nucleotide sharing. TCRdb holds this immuneACCESS table with in-frame rearrangements only. Some clones are missing; in checked studies, unresolved V genes explain under half, and the rest has no known cause. V and J calls and clone size come straight from that table; D and trimming were deduced from the DNA. Here the sample has some 130,000 clones; over 75% occur a single time. Around 4.8% of the sample rests with the top ten.

This clone was seen only a few times. The specificity of this receptor is unknown. No base-level quality is on record; no much larger clone is a single base apart. The cohort consisted of 600 to 700 healthy bone marrow donors. At the time of sampling, all cohort members were nominally healthy, though unrecorded immune exposures were likely present. Of the 666 cohort members, 250 to 300 had positive CMV serostatus and roughly 350 had negative CMV serostatus, and CMV serostatus was not recorded for the donor. Each donor provided a peripheral blood sample, and peripheral blood mononuclear cells were used for TCR beta sequencing. Genomic DNA was extracted from the blood cell samples with the Qiagen DNeasy Blood Extraction Kit. V loses 3 bases, J loses 6 bases, and the germline ends lie 16 bases apart. Inclusive of the bounding cysteine and phenylalanine, the CDR3 is 15 residues long. The DNA shown is the 45-base CDR3, in frame from base 1. The germline V gene yields MRHNA for CDR1 and SNTAGT for CDR2.

The receptor comes from a man aged 25-40 years in good health. The specimen was PBMCs. Recombination joined TRBV6-4 with TRBJ2-3, with TRBD2 tentatively as D gene (6 bases match). Read as DNA, the sequence is TGTGCCAGCAGTGAGACAGAGGAACGGGGGGATACGCAGTATTTT. Its amino acids are CASSETEERGDTQYF.